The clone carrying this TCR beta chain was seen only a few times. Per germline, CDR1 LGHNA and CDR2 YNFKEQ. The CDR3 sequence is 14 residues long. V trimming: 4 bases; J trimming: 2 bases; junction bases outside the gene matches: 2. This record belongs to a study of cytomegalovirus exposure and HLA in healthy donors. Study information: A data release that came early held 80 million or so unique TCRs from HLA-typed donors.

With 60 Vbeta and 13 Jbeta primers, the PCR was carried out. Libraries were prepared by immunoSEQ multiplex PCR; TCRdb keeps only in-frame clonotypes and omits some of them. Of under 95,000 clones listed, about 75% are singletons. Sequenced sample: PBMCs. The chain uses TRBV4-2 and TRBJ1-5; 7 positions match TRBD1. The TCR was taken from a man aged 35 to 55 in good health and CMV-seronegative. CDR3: CASSLGQGNQPQHF. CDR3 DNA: TGTGCCAGCAGCCTAGGACAGGGCAATCAGCCCCAGCATTTT.